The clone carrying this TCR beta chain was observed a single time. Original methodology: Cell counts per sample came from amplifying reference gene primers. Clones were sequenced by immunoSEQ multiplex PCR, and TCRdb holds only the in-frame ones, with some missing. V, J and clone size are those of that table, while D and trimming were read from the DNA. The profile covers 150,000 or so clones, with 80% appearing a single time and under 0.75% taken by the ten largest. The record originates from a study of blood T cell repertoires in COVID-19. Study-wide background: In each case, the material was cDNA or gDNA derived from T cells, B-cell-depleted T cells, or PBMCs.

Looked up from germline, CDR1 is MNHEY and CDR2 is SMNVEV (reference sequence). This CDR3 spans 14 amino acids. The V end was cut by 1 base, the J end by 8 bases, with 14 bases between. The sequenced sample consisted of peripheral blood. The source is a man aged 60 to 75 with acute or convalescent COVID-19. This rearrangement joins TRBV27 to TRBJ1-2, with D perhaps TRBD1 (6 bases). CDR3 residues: CASSLWLGAGGYTF. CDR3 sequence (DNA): TGTGCCAGCAGTTTATGGTTGGGGGCTGGGGGCTACACCTTC.